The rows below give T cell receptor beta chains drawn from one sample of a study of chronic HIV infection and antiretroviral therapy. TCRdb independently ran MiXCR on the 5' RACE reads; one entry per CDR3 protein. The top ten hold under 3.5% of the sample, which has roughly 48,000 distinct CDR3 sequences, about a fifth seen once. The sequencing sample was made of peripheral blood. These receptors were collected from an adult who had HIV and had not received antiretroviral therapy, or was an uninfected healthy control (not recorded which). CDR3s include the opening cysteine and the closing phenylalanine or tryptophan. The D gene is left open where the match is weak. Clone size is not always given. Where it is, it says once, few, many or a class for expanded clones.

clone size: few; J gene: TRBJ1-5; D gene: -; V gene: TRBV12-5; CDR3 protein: CASGLGSSNQPQHF; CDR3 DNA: TGTGCTAGTGGTTTGGGCAGCTCCAATCAGCCCCAGCATTTT
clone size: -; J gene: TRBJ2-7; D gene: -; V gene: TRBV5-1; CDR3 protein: CASSLDLGGLYEQYF; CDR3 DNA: TGCGCCAGCAGCTTGGATCTTGGGGGTCTATACGAGCAGTACTTC
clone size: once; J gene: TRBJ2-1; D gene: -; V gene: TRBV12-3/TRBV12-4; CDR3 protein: CASARGEQFF; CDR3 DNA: TGTGCCTCTGCCCGGGGTGAGCAGTTCTTC
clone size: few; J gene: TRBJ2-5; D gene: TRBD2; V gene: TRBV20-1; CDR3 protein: CSASQRERGWTQYF; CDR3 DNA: TGCAGTGCTTCCCAGCGGGAGAGAGGTTGGACCCAGTACTTC
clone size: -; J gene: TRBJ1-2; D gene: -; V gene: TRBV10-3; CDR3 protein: CAISGQEGPGYTF; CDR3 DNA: TGTGCCATCAGTGGGCAGGAGGGTCCGGGCTACACCTTC
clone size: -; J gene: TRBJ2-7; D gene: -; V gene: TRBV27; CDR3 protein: CASSFTGFTEQYF; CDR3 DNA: TGTGCCAGCAGTTTTACAGGGTTTACCGAGCAGTACTTC
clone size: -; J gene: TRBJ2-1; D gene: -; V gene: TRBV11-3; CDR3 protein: CASSNSRIMEQFF; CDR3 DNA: TGTGCCAGCAGCAACAGCAGGATAATGGAGCAGTTCTTC
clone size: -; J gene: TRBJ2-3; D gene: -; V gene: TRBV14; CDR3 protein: CASSPFGGLRTPTDTQYF; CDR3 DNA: TGTGCCAGCTCCCCTTTTGGGGGCCTCCGAACCCCCACAGATACGCAGTATTTT
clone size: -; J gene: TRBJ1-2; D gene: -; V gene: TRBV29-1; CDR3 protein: CSVGGLHSPYGYTF; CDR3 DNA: TGCAGCGTTGGAGGACTACACTCCCCCTATGGCTACACCTTC
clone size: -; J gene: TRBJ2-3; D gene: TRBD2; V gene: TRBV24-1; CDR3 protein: CATSDLRVSGRPDTQYF; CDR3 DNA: TGTGCCACCAGTGATTTGCGCGTTAGCGGGAGGCCAGATACGCAGTATTTT
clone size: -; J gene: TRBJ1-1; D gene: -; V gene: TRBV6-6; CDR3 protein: CASSYSIGGARMVNTEAFF; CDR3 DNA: TGTGCCAGCAGTTACTCGATTGGGGGGGCGCGAATGGTGAACACTGAAGCTTTCTTT
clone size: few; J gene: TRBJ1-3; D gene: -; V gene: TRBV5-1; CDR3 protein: CASSLDAGNTIYF; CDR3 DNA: TGCGCCAGCAGCTTGGACGCTGGAAACACCATATATTTT
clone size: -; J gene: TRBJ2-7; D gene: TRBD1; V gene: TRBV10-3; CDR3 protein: CAIRGQGAAYEQYF; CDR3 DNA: TGTGCCATCAGGGGACAGGGTGCTGCCTACGAGCAGTACTTC
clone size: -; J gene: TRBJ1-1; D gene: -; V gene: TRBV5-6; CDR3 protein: CASSPRTGLNTEAFF; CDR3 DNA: TGTGCCAGCAGCCCGAGGACGGGTTTGAACACTGAAGCTTTCTTT
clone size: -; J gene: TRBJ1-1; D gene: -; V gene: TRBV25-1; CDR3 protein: CASSEWGGLNTEAFF; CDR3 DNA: TGTGCCAGCAGTGAATGGGGGGGCTTAAACACTGAAGCTTTCTTT
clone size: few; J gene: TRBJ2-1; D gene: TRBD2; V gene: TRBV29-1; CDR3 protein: CSVERIAGAKNEQFF; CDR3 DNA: TGCAGCGTTGAAAGGATAGCGGGAGCGAAGAATGAGCAGTTCTTC
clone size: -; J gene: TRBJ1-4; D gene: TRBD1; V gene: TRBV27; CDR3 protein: CASSLRAGGNEKLFF; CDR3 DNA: TGTGCCAGCAGTTTACGAGCAGGGGGGAATGAAAAACTGTTTTTT
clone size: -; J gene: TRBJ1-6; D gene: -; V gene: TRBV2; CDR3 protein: CASIEDSGRVKSPLHF; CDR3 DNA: TGTGCCAGCATCGAGGACAGCGGTCGAGTGAAGTCACCCCTCCACTTT
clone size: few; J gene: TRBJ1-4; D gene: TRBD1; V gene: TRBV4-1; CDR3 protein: CASSQLLTLRDRAGKLFF; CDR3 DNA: TGCGCCAGCAGCCAATTACTAACGCTCCGGGACAGGGCCGGAAAACTGTTTTTT
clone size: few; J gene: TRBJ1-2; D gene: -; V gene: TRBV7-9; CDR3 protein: CASREQAFYGYTF; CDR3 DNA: TGTGCCAGCAGGGAACAGGCGTTCTATGGCTACACCTTC
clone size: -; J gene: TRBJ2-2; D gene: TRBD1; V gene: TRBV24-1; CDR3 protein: CATRQTGGKIGELFF; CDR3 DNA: TGTGCCACCAGACAGACAGGGGGCAAAATCGGGGAGCTGTTTTTT
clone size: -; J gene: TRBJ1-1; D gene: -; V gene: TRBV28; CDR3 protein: CASRGNTEAFF; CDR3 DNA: TGTGCCAGCAGAGGGAACACTGAAGCTTTCTTT
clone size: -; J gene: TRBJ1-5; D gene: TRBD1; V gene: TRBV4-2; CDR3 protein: CASSQGGQGNQPQHF; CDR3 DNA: TGTGCCAGCAGCCAGGGTGGACAGGGAAATCAGCCCCAGCATTTT
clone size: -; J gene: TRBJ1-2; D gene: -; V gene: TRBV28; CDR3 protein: CASSLAGVNGYTF; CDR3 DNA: TGTGCCAGCAGTTTAGCAGGGGTAAATGGCTACACCTTC
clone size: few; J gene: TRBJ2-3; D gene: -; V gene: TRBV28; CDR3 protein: CASSFANTDTQYF; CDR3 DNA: TGTGCCAGCAGTTTCGCTAACACAGATACGCAGTATTTT
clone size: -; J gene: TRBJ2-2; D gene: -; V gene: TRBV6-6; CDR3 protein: CASSNTGELFF; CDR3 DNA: TGTGCCAGCAGCAATACCGGGGAGCTGTTTTTT
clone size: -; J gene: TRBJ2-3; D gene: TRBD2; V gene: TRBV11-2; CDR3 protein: CASSFAGGRLDTQYF; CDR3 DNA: TGTGCCAGCAGCTTCGCGGGAGGGAGGCTGGATACGCAGTATTTT
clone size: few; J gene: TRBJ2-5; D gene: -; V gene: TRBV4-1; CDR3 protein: CASSQERKTQYF; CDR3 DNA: TGCGCCAGCAGCCAAGAGCGGAAGACCCAGTACTTC
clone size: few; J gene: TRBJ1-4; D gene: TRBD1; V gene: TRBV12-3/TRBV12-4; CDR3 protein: CASSLALGQGDEKLFF; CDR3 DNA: TGTGCCAGCAGTTTAGCGCTTGGGCAGGGGGATGAAAAACTGTTTTTT
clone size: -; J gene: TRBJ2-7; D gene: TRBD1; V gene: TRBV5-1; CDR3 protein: CASSLGQGPNEQYF; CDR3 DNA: TGCGCCAGCAGCTTAGGACAGGGTCCCAACGAGCAGTACTTC
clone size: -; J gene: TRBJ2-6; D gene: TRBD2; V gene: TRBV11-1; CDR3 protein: CASTQAGGTGANVLTF; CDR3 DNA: TGTGCCAGCACCCAGGCGGGGGGCACTGGGGCCAACGTCCTGACTTTC
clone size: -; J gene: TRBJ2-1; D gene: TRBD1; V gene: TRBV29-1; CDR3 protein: CSVDSGQVGQFF; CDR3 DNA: TGCAGCGTTGATTCTGGACAGGTGGGGCAGTTCTTC
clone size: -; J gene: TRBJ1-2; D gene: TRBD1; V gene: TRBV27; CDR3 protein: CASRSGGAIYGYTF; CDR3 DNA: TGTGCCAGCAGGTCAGGGGGCGCGATTTATGGCTACACCTTC
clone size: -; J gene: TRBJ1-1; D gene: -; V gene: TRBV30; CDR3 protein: CAWSTHGGWTEAFF; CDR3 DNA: TGTGCCTGGAGTACCCATGGGGGTTGGACTGAAGCTTTCTTT
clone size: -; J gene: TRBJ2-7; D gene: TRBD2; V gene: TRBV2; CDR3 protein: CASSLAEAYEQYF; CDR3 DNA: TGTGCCAGCAGCCTAGCGGAAGCCTACGAGCAGTACTTC
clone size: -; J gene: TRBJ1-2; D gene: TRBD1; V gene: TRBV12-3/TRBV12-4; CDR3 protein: CASSHRGQYYGYTF; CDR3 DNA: TGTGCCAGCAGCCACAGGGGGCAGTACTATGGCTACACCTTC
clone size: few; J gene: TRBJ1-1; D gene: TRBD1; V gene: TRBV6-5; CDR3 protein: CASSYLPQGVVEDEAFF; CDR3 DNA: TGTGCCAGCAGTTACCTCCCACAGGGGGTTGTTGAGGATGAAGCTTTCTTT
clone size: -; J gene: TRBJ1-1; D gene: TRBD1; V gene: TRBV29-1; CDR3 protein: CSVQTLDRKTEAFF; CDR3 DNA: TGCAGCGTCCAAACTTTGGACAGGAAAACTGAAGCTTTCTTT
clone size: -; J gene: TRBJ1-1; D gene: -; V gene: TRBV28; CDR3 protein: CASSATWDTEAFF; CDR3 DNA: TGTGCCAGCAGCGCAACCTGGGACACTGAAGCTTTCTTT
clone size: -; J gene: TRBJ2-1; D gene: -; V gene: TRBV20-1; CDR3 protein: CSASSTSYNEQFF; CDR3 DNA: TGCAGTGCTAGTTCCACCTCCTACAATGAGCAGTTCTTC
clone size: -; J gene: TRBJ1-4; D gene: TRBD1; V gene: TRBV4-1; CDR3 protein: CASSRTGLNEKLFF; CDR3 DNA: TGCGCCAGCAGCCGGACAGGGCTAAATGAAAAACTGTTTTTT
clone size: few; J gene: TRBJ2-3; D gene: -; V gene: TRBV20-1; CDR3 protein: CSARMADTQYF; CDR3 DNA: TGCAGTGCCCGAATGGCAGATACGCAGTATTTT
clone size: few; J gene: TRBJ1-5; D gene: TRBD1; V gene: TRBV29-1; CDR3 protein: CSAQTGTQPQHF; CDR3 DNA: TGCAGCGCCCAGACAGGGACGCAGCCCCAGCATTTT
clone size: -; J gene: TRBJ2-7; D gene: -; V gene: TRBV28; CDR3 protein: CASKSSSYEQYF; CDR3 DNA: TGTGCCAGCAAGAGCAGCTCCTACGAGCAGTACTTC
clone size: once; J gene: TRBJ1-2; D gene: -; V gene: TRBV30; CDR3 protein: CAWSVPASNYGYTF; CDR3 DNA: TGTGCCTGGAGTGTACCGGCATCTAACTATGGCTACACCTTC
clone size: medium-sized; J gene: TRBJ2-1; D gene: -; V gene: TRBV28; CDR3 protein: CASSRRGARYNEQFF; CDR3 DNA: TGTGCCAGCAGCCGACGGGGGGCAAGGTACAATGAGCAGTTCTTC
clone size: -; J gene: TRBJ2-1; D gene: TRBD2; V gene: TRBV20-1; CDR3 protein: CSASLAGRILNEQFF; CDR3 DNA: TGCAGTGCTAGTTTAGCGGGACGGATTTTGAATGAGCAGTTCTTC
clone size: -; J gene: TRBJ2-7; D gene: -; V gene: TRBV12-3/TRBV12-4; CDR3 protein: CASSLPPQEGLQYF; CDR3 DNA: TGTGCCAGCAGTTTGCCCCCCCAGGAAGGTCTGCAGTACTTC
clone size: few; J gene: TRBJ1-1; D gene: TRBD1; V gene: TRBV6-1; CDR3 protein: CASRVSGGRHTEAFF; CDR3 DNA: TGTGCCAGCAGAGTCTCAGGGGGGAGGCACACTGAAGCTTTCTTT
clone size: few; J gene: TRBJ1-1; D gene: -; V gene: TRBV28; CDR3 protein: CASSRWGGRLPFVEAFF; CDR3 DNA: TGTGCCAGCAGCCGATGGGGGGGGCGCCTCCCCTTCGTTGAAGCTTTCTTT
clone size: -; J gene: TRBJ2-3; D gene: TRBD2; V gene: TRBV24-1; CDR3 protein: CATSDIPSGRALGDTQYF; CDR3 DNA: TGTGCCACCAGTGATATCCCTAGCGGGAGGGCCCTCGGAGATACGCAGTATTTT
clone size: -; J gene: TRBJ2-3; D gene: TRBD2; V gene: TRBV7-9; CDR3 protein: CASSLGGAGDRTDTQYF; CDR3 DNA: TGTGCCAGCAGCTTAGGGGGAGCGGGAGACCGCACAGATACGCAGTATTTT
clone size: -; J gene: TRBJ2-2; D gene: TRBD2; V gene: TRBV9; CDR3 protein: CASSTGLAKGPGELFF; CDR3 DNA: TGTGCCAGCAGCACGGGACTAGCGAAAGGTCCTGGGGAGCTGTTTTTT
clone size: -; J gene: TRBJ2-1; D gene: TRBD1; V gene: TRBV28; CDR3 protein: CASRGQVTYNEQFF; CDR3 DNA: TGTGCCAGCAGGGGACAGGTGACCTACAATGAGCAGTTCTTC
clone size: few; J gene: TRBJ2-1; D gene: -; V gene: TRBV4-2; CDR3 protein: CASSQGGLTTDEQFF; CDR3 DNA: TGTGCCAGCAGCCAAGGCGGACTGACCACCGATGAGCAGTTCTTC